Listed below are T cell receptor beta chains from one sample, sequenced in a study of OX40 agonist ivuxolimab in advanced cancers. Here immunoSEQ multiplex PCR was the method, and the copy in TCRdb shows in-frame clones only, minus some. The sample records tens of thousands of clones, roughly four fifths being singletons. Sequences were derived from CD4+ or CD8+ T cells sorted from blood, sampled in a trial of the OX40 agonist ivuxolimab. Every receptor here comes from an adult with an advanced solid tumor such as melanoma, head and neck, liver or kidney cancer. Both conserved end residues are part of each CDR3. Clone size is shown for a subset of rows, as once, few, many or a class of expanded clone.

V gene: TRBV4-1
J gene: TRBJ1-2
clone size: -
CDR3 protein: CASSQDPSAGSYDTF

V gene: TRBV6-6
J gene: TRBJ2-1
clone size: few
CDR3 protein: CASGKQDSYNEQFF

V gene: TRBV29-1
J gene: TRBJ2-2
clone size: -
CDR3 protein: CSAVMGGHTGELFF

V gene: TRBV19
J gene: TRBJ1-1
clone size: -
CDR3 protein: CASGVGTEAFF

V gene: TRBV19
J gene: TRBJ1-3
clone size: -
CDR3 protein: CATWDSGNTIYF

V gene: TRBV18
J gene: TRBJ1-2
clone size: -
CDR3 protein: CASSPPYGTQYGYTF

V gene: TRBV27
J gene: TRBJ1-5
clone size: -
CDR3 protein: CASSFRGHQPQHF

V gene: TRBV27
J gene: TRBJ1-1
clone size: -
CDR3 protein: CASGSTGITSMNTEAFF

V gene: TRBV28
J gene: TRBJ1-1
clone size: -
CDR3 protein: CASSLLLGPRGEAFF

V gene: TRBV19
J gene: TRBJ1-2
clone size: -
CDR3 protein: CASSISRNYGYTF

V gene: TRBV2
J gene: TRBJ2-7
clone size: few
CDR3 protein: CASSELAGDFAQYF

V gene: TRBV11-2
J gene: TRBJ2-1
clone size: -
CDR3 protein: CASSLDDRLAKEQFF

V gene: TRBV9
J gene: TRBJ2-2
clone size: -
CDR3 protein: CASSHTTVNTGELFF

V gene: TRBV7-9
J gene: TRBJ2-7
clone size: -
CDR3 protein: CASSLSRYEQYF

V gene: TRBV15
J gene: TRBJ2-1
clone size: -
CDR3 protein: CATSRGRQSSYNEQFF

V gene: TRBV4-1
J gene: TRBJ1-5
clone size: -
CDR3 protein: CASSQDGSRDSNQPQHF

V gene: TRBV6-5
J gene: TRBJ2-3
clone size: -
CDR3 protein: CASSYGLAGGTDTQYF

V gene: TRBV5-1
J gene: TRBJ1-5
clone size: -
CDR3 protein: CASSLTGGNQPQHF

V gene: TRBV7-7
J gene: TRBJ2-5
clone size: -
CDR3 protein: CASSSSTGRPQETQYF

V gene: TRBV4-2
J gene: TRBJ2-7
clone size: -
CDR3 protein: CASSPRDRVYEQYF

V gene: TRBV19
J gene: TRBJ2-1
clone size: -
CDR3 protein: CASSLTAGDPFYNEQFF

V gene: TRBV9
J gene: TRBJ2-5
clone size: few
CDR3 protein: CASSRTQETQYF

V gene: TRBV4-2
J gene: TRBJ2-7
clone size: -
CDR3 protein: CASSQAGTRTYEQYF

V gene: TRBV11-1
J gene: TRBJ2-3
clone size: -
CDR3 protein: CASSLLDESSTDTQYF

V gene: TRBV13
J gene: TRBJ2-5
clone size: -
CDR3 protein: CASSWGRETQYF

V gene: TRBV13
J gene: TRBJ2-1
clone size: -
CDR3 protein: CASSPVTGGPYNEQFF